This T cell receptor beta chain originates from a study of blood T cell repertoires in COVID-19. The CDR3 has 15 residues. The trim removed 1 base at V and 5 bases at J, leaving 5 bases unmatched. Germline V gene sequence: CDR1 SGHRS, CDR2 YFSETQ. The data were produced by immunoSEQ multiplex PCR, yet TCRdb's version contains in-frame clones alone and is incomplete. The sample contains around 320,000 clones, around 89% of which appear only once. The gene calls are TRBV5-1 and TRBJ2-1; 8 bases match TRBD2. Sample: peripheral blood. The receptor's source is a woman aged 25-40 years who had recovered from COVID-19. Here the CDR3 DNA reads TGCGCCAGCAGCTTGTTGCCAGCGGGGGACAATGAGCAGTTCTTC. Protein product: CASSLLPAGDNEQFF.